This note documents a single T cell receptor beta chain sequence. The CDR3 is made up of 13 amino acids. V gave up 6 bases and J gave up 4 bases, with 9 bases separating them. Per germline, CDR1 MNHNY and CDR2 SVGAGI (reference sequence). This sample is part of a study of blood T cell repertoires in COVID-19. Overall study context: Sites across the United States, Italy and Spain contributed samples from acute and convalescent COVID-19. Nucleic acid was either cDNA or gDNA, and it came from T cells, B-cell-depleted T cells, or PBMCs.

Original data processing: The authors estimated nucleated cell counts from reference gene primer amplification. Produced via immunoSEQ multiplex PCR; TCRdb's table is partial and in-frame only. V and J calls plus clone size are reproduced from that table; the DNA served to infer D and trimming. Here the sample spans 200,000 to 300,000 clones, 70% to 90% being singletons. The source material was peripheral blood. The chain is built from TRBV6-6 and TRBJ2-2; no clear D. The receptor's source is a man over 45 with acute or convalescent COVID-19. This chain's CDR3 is CASRPRGTGELFF. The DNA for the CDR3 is TGTGCCAGCAGGCCTCGAGGCACCGGGGAGCTGTTTTTT.